The 10 T cell receptor beta chains in this list originate from one sample, sequenced in a study of blood T cell repertoires in COVID-19. The method was immunoSEQ multiplex PCR; TCRdb's version includes in-frame clones alone and lacks a portion of them. Here the sample spans over 200,000 clones, more than 85% being singletons. Sequencing was performed on peripheral blood. The receptors stem from a man aged 55-75 years with COVID-19, enrolled during active disease.

The chain employs TRBV5-4 and TRBJ2-1, with TRBD2 matching over 10 bases. Unmatched junction bases numbered 4, after V lost 4 bases and J lost 3 bases. This CDR3 has 15 amino acids. Germline lookup yields CDR1 SGHNT and CDR2 YYREEE (reference sequence). The CDR3 sequence: CASSPRTSGYNEQFF. The CDR3 nucleotides read TGTGCCAGCAGCCCCCGGACTAGCGGCTACAATGAGCAGTTCTTC.

The chain is built from TRBV19 and TRBJ2-2; 8 bases line up with TRBD1. Per the germline V gene, CDR1 is LNHDA and CDR2 is SQIVND (reference sequence). V lost 6 bases and J lost 7; bases outside the gene matches: 13. CDR3 length: 16 amino acids. The CDR3 nucleotides read TGTGCCAGTAGCTCAAGATGGACAGGGTTGAGCGGGGAGCTGTTTTTT. Translating it yields CASSSRWTGLSGELFF.

The chain carries TRBV18 and TRBJ1-5; 9 bases align to TRBD1. There are 15 residues in the CDR3. V lost 6 bases and J lost 4; bases outside the gene matches: 7. From germline, CDR1 is KGHSH and CDR2 LQKENI. CDR3 residues: CASSAGTGSNQPQHF. The CDR3 DNA reads TGTGCCAGCTCTGCTGGGACAGGGTCGAATCAGCCCCAGCATTTT.

The chain links TRBV28 to TRBJ1-5; unclear D gene. Germline CDR1 is MDHEN and CDR2 is SYDVKM. The CDR3 has 14 residues. V dropped 4 bases and J dropped 4 bases, with 11 bases sitting between them. CDR3 in amino acids: CASSSSQFNQPQHF. In DNA form, the CDR3 reads TGTGCCAGCAGTTCCTCGCAGTTTAATCAGCCCCAGCATTTT.

Turning to this clone: Other DNA sequences in this sample translate to the same CDR3. V gene TRBV28 combines with J gene TRBJ2-7; no firm D call. This CDR3 has 12 residues. Looked up from germline, CDR1 is MDHEN and CDR2 is SYDVKM. V lost 6 bases, J lost 0 bases, and 6 bases lay in between. The CDR3 bases are TGTGCCAGCAGCCCGGGCTCCTACGAGCAGTACTTC. Translating gives CASSPGSYEQYF.

V usage is TRBV28 and J usage is TRBJ2-7; no definite D call. The germline V and J ends were trimmed by 4 bases and 2 bases, with 6 bases remaining between them. From germline, CDR1 is MDHEN and CDR2 SYDVKM. The CDR3 consists of 12 residues. The CDR3 loop is CASSSGAYEQYF. DNA for the CDR3: TGTGCCAGCAGTTCCGGTGCCTACGAGCAGTACTTC.

This rearrangement joins TRBV6-2 or TRBV6-3 to TRBJ2-1; 9 positions agree with TRBD2. Germline V lookup: CDR1 MNHEY, CDR2 SVGEGT. CDR3 length: 16 residues. J gave up 6 bases and V 6 bases, and 12 bases lay outside the gene matches. The CDR3 sequence: CASSQLAGLIGNEQFF. In DNA form, the CDR3 reads TGTGCCAGCAGCCAACTAGCGGGCCTTATAGGCAATGAGCAGTTCTTC.

DNA of the CDR3: TGCGCCAGCAGCTGGGACAGCTTGAACACTGAAGCTTTCTTT. It yields the protein CASSWDSLNTEAFF. This chain joins TRBV5-1 and TRBJ1-1; 7 nucleotides align to TRBD1. V lost 3 bases to trimming and J lost 0 bases; unmatched junction nucleotides: 2. The CDR3 totals 14 residues. The germline V gene encodes CDR1 SGHRS and CDR2 YFSETQ.

This clone was seen just once. This sequence joins TRBV7-2 and TRBJ2-3; D remains unclear. CDR1 is SGHTA, CDR2 FQGNSA, per germline. The ends were cut back, 3 bases at V and 0 bases at J, with 10 bases in the middle. The CDR3 sequence is 15 residues long. CDR3 sequence (DNA): TGTGCCAGCAGCTTTCCTAGGTCTAGCACAGATACGCAGTATTTT. Protein sequence: CASSFPRSSTDTQYF.

This chain joins TRBV28 and TRBJ1-2; no clear D. The CDR3 is made up of 12 amino acids. The germline gives CDR1 MDHEN, CDR2 SYDVKM. V was clipped by 3 bases and J by 7 bases, with 9 bases between them. CDR3 DNA sequence: TGTGCCAGCAGTTTCGGCAGCGGTGGCTACACCTTC. Translated, it gives CASSFGSGGYTF.